A single T cell receptor beta chain is shown here with its context. Its specificity is unknown. Generated by immunoSEQ multiplex PCR, the TCRdb table keeps only in-frame clones and is missing some. The repertoire holds approximately 54,000 clones, with about 92% as singletons. The data stem from a study of cytomegalovirus exposure and HLA in healthy donors. Germline V lookup: CDR1 SNHLY, CDR2 FYNNEI. The CDR3 extends over 16 amino acids. V lost 2 bases and J 3 bases, leaving 15 bases between the germline ends. Study-wide points: It was found in a later analysis that first-cohort TCR clusters tended to co-occur in the 120 validation repertoires. Reported results showed that the classifier diagnosed cytomegalovirus status with high specificity and sensitivity.

The receptor was isolated from a young woman in good health and CMV-seropositive. Sequences were obtained from PBMCs. The V gene is TRBV2, the J gene TRBJ2-3; a possible D gene is TRBD2 (5 bases). CDR3 nucleotides: TGTGCCAGCAGTGAAAGGGCGGGCAGGAGGACAGATACGCAGTATTTT. It translates to CASSERAGRRTDTQYF.